This entry is about one T cell receptor beta chain. No cognate antigen has been identified for it. A single base separates this from a much larger clone, so it may be a read error. In the study, sorted CD4+ and CD8+ blood T cells from patients with severe aplastic anemia and from healthy subjects underwent deep sequencing of TCR repertoires. Ficoll-Paque density gradient centrifugation was used to isolate peripheral blood mononuclear cells. Before DNA was extracted, CD4+ and CD8+ T cells were sorted using either FACS or magnetic beads. Genomic DNA was used as template for profiling of TCR beta VDJ combinations and CDR3 sequences. TCR repertoire sequencing was run on an Illumina HiSeq 2000. The published analysis was carried out like this. Repertoire assessment relied on Simpson's diversity index, CDR3 size and DJ length profiles, and TRBV/TRBJ rearrangement plots. The immunodominant clone was defined as the most abundant DNA sequence in deep sequencing data. CDR3 amino acid sequences were checked for sharing across subjects and were also compared against the VDJdb database and published repertoires. TCRdb reprocessing: public reads trimmed at Q25 with fastp, clones called with MiXCR, in-frame beta chains kept. For every CDR3 protein sequence, its rows merge into one entry that carries the most common genes and DNA. TCRdb's processing, not the authors' own work, is the source of the V and J calls. This sample comprises over 200,000 distinct CDR3 sequences, roughly 57% of them detected only once. Clones ranked in the top ten supply around 32% of the sample.

These data belong to a study of CD8+CD57+ T cells in acquired aplastic anemia (dated by TCRdb to the late 2010s). About the full investigation: Extracted DNA from sorted CD4+ and CD8+ cells averaged 3.2 ug, ranging from roughly 0.19 to 27.4 ug. Mean read counts for healthy donor samples were about 10 million for CD4+ cells and under 14 million for CD8+ cells. Points the paper makes about the study in general: Roughly 30 CD8+ CDR3 sequences were shared between patients and controls but appeared highly expressed in patients and within their immunodominant clones. Between patients and healthy controls, no significant difference in CD8+ Simpson's diversity was found (P=0.060).

The CDR3 has 14 amino acids, counting the end cysteine and phenylalanine. Kept here is only the CDR3 DNA, which spans 42 bases and is read in frame from base 1. Looking up the germline V gene yields CDR1 LGHNA and CDR2 YSLEER. Recombination joined TRBV4-3 with TRBJ2-1, and the D gene may be TRBD1, 5 bases matching. The specimen sequenced was sorted CD4+, CD8+, or CD8+CD57+ T cells (not recorded which) from PBMCs. The receptor was isolated from a human donor in good health. CDR3 protein: CASSSTGLYNERFF. The nucleotides are TGCGCCAGCAGCTCAACAGGTCTCTACAATGAGCGGTTCTTC.